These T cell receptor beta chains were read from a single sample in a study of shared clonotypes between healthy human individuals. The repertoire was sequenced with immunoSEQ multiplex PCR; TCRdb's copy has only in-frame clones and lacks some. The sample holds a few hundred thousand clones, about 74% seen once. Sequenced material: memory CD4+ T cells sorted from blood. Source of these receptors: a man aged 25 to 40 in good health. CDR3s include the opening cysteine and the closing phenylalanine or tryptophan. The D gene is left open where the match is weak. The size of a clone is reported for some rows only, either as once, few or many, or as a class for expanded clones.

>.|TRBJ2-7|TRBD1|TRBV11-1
CASSFVGRTGAFYEQYF
TGTGCCAGCAGCTTTGTCGGCCGGACAGGGGCCTTCTACGAGCAGTACTTC
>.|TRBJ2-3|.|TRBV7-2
CASSFGDTQYF
TGTGCCAGCAGCTTTGGAGATACGCAGTATTTT
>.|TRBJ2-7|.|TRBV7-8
CASSLGLPEIYEQYF
TGTGCCAGCAGCTTAGGGTTACCAGAAATTTACGAGCAGTACTTC
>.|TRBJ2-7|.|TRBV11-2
CASSLEMASYEQYF
TGTGCCAGCAGCTTAGAGATGGCAAGCTACGAGCAGTACTTC
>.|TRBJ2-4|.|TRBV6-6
CASSYQGGVSNIQYF
TGTGCCAGCAGTTATCAAGGCGGGGTTAGCAACATTCAGTACTTC
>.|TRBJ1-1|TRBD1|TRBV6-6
CASSPDRVSTEAFF
TGTGCCAGCAGTCCGGACAGGGTGTCGACTGAAGCTTTCTTT
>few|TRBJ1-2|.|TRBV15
CATSRARTHYGYTF
TGTGCCACCAGCAGAGCTCGGACTCACTATGGCTACACCTTC
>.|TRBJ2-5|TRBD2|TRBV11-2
CASSLLAGLSETQYF
TGTGCCAGCAGCCTACTAGCGGGACTCTCAGAGACCCAGTACTTC
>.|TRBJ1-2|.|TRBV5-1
CASSWETGNYGYTF
TGCGCCAGCAGCTGGGAAACTGGGAACTATGGCTACACCTTC
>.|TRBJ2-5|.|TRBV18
CASSPTAGQETQYF
TGTGCCAGCTCACCAACTGCGGGGCAAGAGACCCAGTACTTC
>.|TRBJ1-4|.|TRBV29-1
CSESQGGEKLFF
TGCAGCGAGTCACAGGGTGGAGAAAAACTGTTTTTT
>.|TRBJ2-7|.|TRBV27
CASRDRSSYEQYF
TGTGCCAGCAGGGACAGAAGCTCCTACGAGCAGTACTTC
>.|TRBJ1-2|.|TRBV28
CASSLDSMSSILYGYTF
TGTGCCAGCAGTTTAGATTCAATGAGCTCTATTCTTTATGGCTACACCTTC
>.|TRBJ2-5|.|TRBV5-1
CASSLSGGEETQYF
TGCGCCAGCAGCTTGTCGGGGGGCGAAGAGACCCAGTACTTC
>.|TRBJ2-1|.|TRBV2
CASSGTDQRYNEQFF
TGTGCCAGCAGTGGGACAGATCAACGCTACAATGAGCAGTTCTTC
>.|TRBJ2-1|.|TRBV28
CASLSFRPASDEQFF
TGTGCCAGCCTTTCTTTTCGGCCAGCTAGCGATGAGCAGTTCTTC
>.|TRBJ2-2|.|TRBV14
CASSSGLTGELFF
TGTGCCAGCAGCTCAGGGTTAACCGGGGAGCTGTTTTTT
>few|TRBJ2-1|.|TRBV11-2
CASSAGQENEQFF
TGTGCCAGCAGCGCGGGCCAGGAAAATGAGCAGTTCTTC
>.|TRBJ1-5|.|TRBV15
CATSRGGLRVGQPQHF
TGTGCCACCAGCAGAGGGGGCCTTCGAGTCGGGCAGCCCCAGCATTTT
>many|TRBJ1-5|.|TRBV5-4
CASSLEPNQPQHF
TGTGCCAGCAGCTTGGAGCCCAATCAGCCCCAGCATTTT
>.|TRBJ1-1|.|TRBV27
CASSLRFYTEAFF
TGTGCCAGCAGTTTGAGGTTCTACACTGAAGCTTTCTTT
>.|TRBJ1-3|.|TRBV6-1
CASSDWETTIYF
TGTGCCAGCAGTGATTGGGAGACCACCATATATTTT
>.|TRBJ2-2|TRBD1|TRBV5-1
CASSFGTGNTGELFF
TGCGCCAGCAGCTTTGGGACAGGAAACACCGGGGAGCTGTTTTTT
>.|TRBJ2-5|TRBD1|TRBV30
CAWSAPSAGTGRARTQYF
TGTGCCTGGAGTGCACCCTCTGCCGGGACAGGGAGGGCTCGGACCCAGTACTTC
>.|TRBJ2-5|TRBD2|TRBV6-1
CASSDTSGSYETQYF
TGTGCCAGCAGCGACACTAGCGGGAGCTATGAGACCCAGTACTTC
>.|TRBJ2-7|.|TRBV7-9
CASSRDLTYEQYF
TGTGCCAGCAGCAGGGACTTGACCTACGAGCAGTACTTC
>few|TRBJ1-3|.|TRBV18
CASSPRTSSGNTIYF
TGTGCCAGCTCACCCCGTACGAGCTCTGGAAACACCATATATTTT
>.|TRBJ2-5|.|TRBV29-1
CSVLLGGETQYF
TGCAGCGTCCTTCTTGGGGGAGAGACCCAGTACTTC
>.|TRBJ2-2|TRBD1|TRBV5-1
CASSLVGGGQTGELFF
TGCGCCAGCAGCTTGGTAGGGGGCGGCCAGACCGGGGAGCTGTTTTTT
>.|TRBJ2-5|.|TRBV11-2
CASSSNRGKETQYF
TGTGCCAGCAGCTCAAACCGGGGCAAAGAGACCCAGTACTTC
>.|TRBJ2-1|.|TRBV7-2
CASSSSASSYNEQFF
TGTGCCAGCAGTTCGAGCGCGAGCTCCTACAATGAGCAGTTCTTC
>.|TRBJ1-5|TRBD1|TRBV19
CASSMDRGHQPQHF
TGTGCCAGTAGTATGGACAGGGGGCATCAGCCCCAGCATTTT
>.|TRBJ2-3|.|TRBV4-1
CASSQVGVGDTQYF
TGCGCCAGCAGCCAAGTCGGGGTTGGAGATACGCAGTATTTT
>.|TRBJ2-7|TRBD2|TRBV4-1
CASSLTLAGAYEQYF
TGCGCCAGCAGCCTTACGCTAGCGGGGGCCTACGAGCAGTACTTC
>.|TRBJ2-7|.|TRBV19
CASSIRDSYEQYF
TGTGCCAGTAGTATCAGGGACTCCTACGAGCAGTACTTC
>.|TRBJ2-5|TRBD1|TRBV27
CASSLKQGETQYF
TGTGCCAGCAGTTTAAAACAGGGGGAGACCCAGTACTTC
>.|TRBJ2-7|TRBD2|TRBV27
CASSYRASGQSHF
TGTGCCAGCAGTTACCGAGCTAGCGGCCAAAGTCACTTC
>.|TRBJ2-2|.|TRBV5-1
CASSPPGPRRVGELFF
TGCGCCAGCAGCCCACCGGGACCAAGAAGGGTCGGGGAGCTGTTTTTT
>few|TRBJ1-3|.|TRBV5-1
CASSLRGDSGNTIYF
TGCGCCAGCAGCCTTCGCGGGGATTCTGGAAACACCATATATTTT
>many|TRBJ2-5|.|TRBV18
CASSVRGTGETQYF
TGTGCCAGCTCAGTCCGGGGAACGGGAGAGACCCAGTACTTC
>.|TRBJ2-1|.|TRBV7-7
CASSLGPYNEQFF
TGTGCCAGCAGCTTAGGACCATACAATGAGCAGTTCTTC
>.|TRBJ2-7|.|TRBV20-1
CSASYGKQYF
TGCAGTGCTAGCTATGGAAAGCAGTACTTC
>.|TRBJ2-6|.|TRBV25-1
CASSEFRGGANVLTF
TGTGCCAGCAGTGAATTCCGGGGTGGGGCCAACGTCCTGACTTTC
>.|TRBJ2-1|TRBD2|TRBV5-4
CASSAGGPSYEQFF
TGTGCCAGCAGCGCGGGGGGACCATCTTATGAGCAGTTCTTC
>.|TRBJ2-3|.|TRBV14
CASSQSAGSTDTQYF
TGTGCCAGCAGCCAATCGGCCGGGAGCACAGATACGCAGTATTTT
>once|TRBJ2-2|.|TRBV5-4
CASSSPTGTGELFF
TGTGCCAGCAGCTCCCCAACAGGCACCGGGGAGCTGTTTTTT
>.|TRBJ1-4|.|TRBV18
CASSRSRGSNEKLFF
TGTGCCAGCTCACGCTCCAGAGGGTCTAATGAAAAACTGTTTTTT
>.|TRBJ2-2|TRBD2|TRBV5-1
CASSPTGLAGFGELFF
TGCGCCAGCTCGCCCACTGGACTAGCGGGTTTCGGGGAGCTGTTTTTT